Presented here are 9 T cell receptor beta chains from one specimen sequenced in a study of read filtering for tumor transcriptome and immune sequencing. Molecular barcoded adaptors covering alpha/delta and beta/gamma chains were used on around 370 ng RNA. Each CDR3 protein is one row after TCRdb ran MiXCR on the reads. The sample lists some 30,000 distinct CDR3 sequences, around a sixth occurring once. The sequenced sample consisted of a population of CD138-negative cells sorted from bone marrow. Receptors originate from a donor aged 40 or older with multiple myeloma.

This clonotype was counted ten times or more. The chain has TRBV20-1 and TRBJ2-1, with 7 bases fitting TRBD2. With 1 base clipped from V and 5 bases from J, the junction kept 2 bases outside the gene matches. Germline V lookup: CDR1 DFQATT, CDR2 SNEGSKA (reference sequence). This CDR3 comprises 13 residues. This CDR3 reads CSARGDYDNEQFF. DNA for the CDR3: TGCAGTGCTAGAGGGGACTATGACAATGAGCAGTTCTTC.

On this clonotype itself: A much larger clone is a single base away; this may be a read error. The rearrangement links TRBV12-3 or TRBV12-4 to TRBJ1-2; D perhaps matches TRBD1 (5 bases). This CDR3 comprises 15 residues. CDR3 in amino acids: CASGLAGRERYGYTF. DNA for the CDR3: TGTGCCAGCGGTTTGGCCGGCAGGGAAAGATATGGCTACACCTTC.

This clonotype was found many times. The genes are TRBV11-2 and TRBJ2-5, with TRBD2 identical over 13 bases. This CDR3 spans 16 amino acids. Germline V gene sequence: CDR1 SGHAT, CDR2 FQNNGV. Unmatched junction bases numbered 3, after V lost 0 bases and J lost 5 bases. The CDR3 nucleotides are TGTGCCAGCAGCTTAGAACTAGCGGGGGGGCTGGAGACCCAGTACTTC. Translation: CASSLELAGGLETQYF.

This clonotype was seen many times. The chain carries TRBV3-1 and TRBJ2-5; D possibly corresponds to TRBD2 (7 bases). In germline, CDR1 is LGHDT, CDR2 YNNKEL (reference sequence). V shed 0 bases and J shed 5 bases, with 13 bases lying between them. This CDR3 is 15 amino acids long. CDR3 DNA: TGTGCCAGCAGCCAAGAGATAGGGGGGGGGGAGACCCAGTACTTC. Translating it yields CASSQEIGGGETQYF.

A note on this clonotype: This clone may be a read error of a much larger clone one base away. CDR3 sequence reads: CASSKTRQEAQYF. DNA for the CDR3: TGTGCCAGCAGCAAGACTAGACAAGAGGCCCAGTACTTC. The chain employs TRBV2 and TRBJ2-5, with D possibly being TRBD2 (6 bases). The CDR3 contains 13 residues. Germline CDR1 reads SNHLY; CDR2 reads FYNNEI. The variable domain in full, completed from reference TRBV2 and TRBJ2-5, reads EPEVTQTPSHQVTQMGQEVILRCVPISNHLYFYWYRQILGQKVEFLVSFYNNEISEKSEIFDDQFSVERPDGSNFTLKIRSTKLEDSAMYFCASSKTRQEAQYFGPGTRLLVL.

Ten or more counts support this clonotype. The rearrangement uses TRBV28 and TRBJ1-1; no definite D call. V lost 5 bases, J lost 0 bases, and 10 bases lay in between. CDR1 MDHEN and CDR2 SYDVKM come from the germline V gene. The CDR3 runs 14 residues. The CDR3 DNA reads as TGTGCCAGCAGTCGGACGGAAATGAACACTGAAGCTTTCTTT. Translated: CASSRTEMNTEAFF.

This clonotype was recorded many times. J is TRBJ2-2 and V is TRBV24-1; 11 bases are shared with TRBD2. After removal of 4 bases from V and 1 base from J, the junction contained 1 base not matched to a gene. Germline V CDR1 and CDR2: KGHDR, SFDVKD. The CDR3 consists of 16 residues. CDR3 coding DNA: TGTGCCACCAGTGAGGGGACTAGCGGGAACACCGGGGAGCTGTTTTTT. Residues: CATSEGTSGNTGELFF.

This clonotype has a count of ten or more. The J gene is TRBJ2-7, the V gene TRBV7-8; 8 positions agree with TRBD2. This CDR3 comprises 15 residues. V was pared by 5 bases and J by 2 bases, with 8 bases of the junction left unmatched. Germline V gives CDR1 SGHVS, CDR2 FQNEAQ. CDR3 nucleotides: TGTGCCAGCAGCCGACCGGGAGGGGTGACCTACGAGCAGTACTTC. This gives the protein CASSRPGGVTYEQYF.

This clonotype was picked up many times. The chain employs TRBV4-1 and TRBJ1-1, with a weak D call TRBD1 (6 bases). The CDR3 runs 16 residues. The germline V gene has CDR1 MGHRA and CDR2 YSYEKL. Between the trimmed V and J ends, which lost 0 bases and 0 bases, there was a span of 11 bases. The CDR3 DNA is TGCGCCAGCAGCCAAGATTGGGGACAAATGAACACTGAAGCTTTCTTT. Residues: CASSQDWGQMNTEAFF.